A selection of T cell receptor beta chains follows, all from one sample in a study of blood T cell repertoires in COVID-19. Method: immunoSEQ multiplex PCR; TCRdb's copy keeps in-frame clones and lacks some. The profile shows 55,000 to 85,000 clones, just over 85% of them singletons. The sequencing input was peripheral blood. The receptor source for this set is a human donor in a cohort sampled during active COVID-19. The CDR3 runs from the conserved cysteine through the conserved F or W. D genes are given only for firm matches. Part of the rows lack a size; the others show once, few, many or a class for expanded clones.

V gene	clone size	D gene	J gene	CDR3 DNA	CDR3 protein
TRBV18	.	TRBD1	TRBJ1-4	TGTGCCAGCTCACCAGGACAGGGGTCGAATCATGGTGAAAAACTGTTTTTT	CASSPGQGSNHGEKLFF
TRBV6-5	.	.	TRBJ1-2	TGTGCCAGCAGTTACGATGGGGGAGGGTACTATGGCTACACCTTC	CASSYDGGGYYGYTF
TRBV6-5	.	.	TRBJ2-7	TGTGCCAGCAGCTTACAGGTTGGGGCTTCCGAGCAGTACTTC	CASSLQVGASEQYF
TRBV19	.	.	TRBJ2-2	TGTGCCAGTAGTATTCATGTCACCGGGGAGCTGTTTTTT	CASSIHVTGELFF
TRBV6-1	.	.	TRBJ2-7	TGTGCCAGCAGTGAAGTTGGAGAAACGCACTTC	CASSEVGETHF
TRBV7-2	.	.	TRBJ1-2	TGTGCCAGCAGCTTACAGGGAAACTATGGCTACACCTTC	CASSLQGNYGYTF
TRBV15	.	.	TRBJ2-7	TGTGCCACCAGCAGAGATCCTGGCGGCTACGAGCAGTACTTC	CATSRDPGGYEQYF
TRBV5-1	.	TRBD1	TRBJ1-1	TGCGCCAGCAGCATGGGGACAGGCCGAGTGAAGAACACTGAAGCTTTCTTT	CASSMGTGRVKNTEAFF
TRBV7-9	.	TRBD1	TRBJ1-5	TGTGCCAGCAGTCGGACAGGGGCGTTGAATCAGCCCCAGCATTTT	CASSRTGALNQPQHF
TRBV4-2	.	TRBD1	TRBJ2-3	TGTGCCAGCAGCCAAGATCGACAGGGCGTCGAAGATACGCAGTATTTT	CASSQDRQGVEDTQYF
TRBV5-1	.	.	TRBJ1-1	TGCGCCAGCAGCTTGGAAGCGACAGGCTCGATAAGGAACACTGAAGCTTTCTTT	CASSLEATGSIRNTEAFF
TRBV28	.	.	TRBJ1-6	TGTGCCAGCAGTGGGGAGAGCTCCTATAATTCACCCCTCCACTTT	CASSGESSYNSPLHF
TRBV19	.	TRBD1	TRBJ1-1	TGTGCCAGTAGTGGTTTTGCAGGGGGCACTGAAGCTTTCTTT	CASSGFAGGTEAFF
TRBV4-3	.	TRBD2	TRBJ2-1	TGCGCCAGCAGCCTGGTAGCGGGAAACAATGAGCAGTTCTTC	CASSLVAGNNEQFF
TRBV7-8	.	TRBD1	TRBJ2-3	TGTGCCAGCAGCTTGGGCTTGGCAGGGGGCGTAGATACGCAGTATTTT	CASSLGLAGGVDTQYF
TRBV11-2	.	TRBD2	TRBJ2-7	TGTGCCAGCAGCGGGTCAGCGGGAGGGCCCAGGGAGCAGTACTTC	CASSGSAGGPREQYF
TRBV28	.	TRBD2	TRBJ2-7	TGTGCCAGCCGGGGAGGGGTGTCCTACGAGCAGTACTTC	CASRGGVSYEQYF
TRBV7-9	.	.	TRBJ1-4	TGTGCCAGCAGCTTGGACAGCGTGGGGGAAAAACTGTTTTTT	CASSLDSVGEKLFF
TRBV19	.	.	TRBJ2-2	TGTGCCAGTAGTATTCCCTCAGCCAGGGCGGACACCGGGGAGCTGTTTTTT	CASSIPSARADTGELFF
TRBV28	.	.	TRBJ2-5	TGTGCCAGCAAAATCCTGAGTACGAAGACCCAGTACTTC	CASKILSTKTQYF
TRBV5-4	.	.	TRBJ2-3	TGTGCCAGCAGCTTAAGGAGCGACCGCACAGATACGCAGTATTTT	CASSLRSDRTDTQYF
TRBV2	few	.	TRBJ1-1	TGTGCCAGCAGGGCGACACACACTGAAGCTTTCTTT	CASRATHTEAFF
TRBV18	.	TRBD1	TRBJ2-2	TGTGCCAGCTCAGAACTGGGACAGGGGATCACCGGGGAGCTGTTTTTT	CASSELGQGITGELFF
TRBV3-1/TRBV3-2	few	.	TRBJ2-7	TGTGCCAGCAGCCAAGATCACAACTCCTACGAGCAGTACTTC	CASSQDHNSYEQYF
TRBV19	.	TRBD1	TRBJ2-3	TGTGCCAGTAGTGTTGGGAGGGACAGGGGACCAGATACGCAGTATTTT	CASSVGRDRGPDTQYF
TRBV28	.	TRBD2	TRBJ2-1	TGTGCCAGCAGTGAGTTTGGGGGGGACAATGAGCAGTTCTTC	CASSEFGGDNEQFF
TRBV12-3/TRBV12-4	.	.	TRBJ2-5	TGTGCCAGCAGTTTACGGTTTAGAGAGACCCAGTACTTC	CASSLRFRETQYF
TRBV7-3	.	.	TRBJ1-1	TGTGCCAGCAGCCTCACTGCTAATGAAGCTTTCTTT	CASSLTANEAFF
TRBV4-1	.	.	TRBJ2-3	TGCGCCAGCAGCCAAGATAACGTCCTTAAGCAAGTACTCACAGATACGCAGTATTTT	CASSQDNVLKQVLTDTQYF
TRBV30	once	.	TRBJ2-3	TGTGCCTGGAGCACAACCTCATCTGGCACAGATACGCAGTATTTT	CAWSTTSSGTDTQYF
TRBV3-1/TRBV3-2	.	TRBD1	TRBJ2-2	TGTGCCAGCAGCCGAGGGGACAGTACCGGGGAGCTGTTTTTT	CASSRGDSTGELFF
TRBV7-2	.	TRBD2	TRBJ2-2	TGTGCCAGCAGTTTCGGACTAGCGGGAGTCACCGGGGAGCTGTTTTTT	CASSFGLAGVTGELFF
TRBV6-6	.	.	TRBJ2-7	TGTGCCAGCTGCACGGCGGGACAGACGTACGAGCAGTACTTC	CASCTAGQTYEQYF
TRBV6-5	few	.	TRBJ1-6	TGTGCCAGCAGTACAGGGCTCGGCTCACCCCTCCACTTT	CASSTGLGSPLHF
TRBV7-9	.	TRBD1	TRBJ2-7	TGTGCCAGCAGATCCGGACAGGGGAGGTACGAGCAGTACTTC	CASRSGQGRYEQYF
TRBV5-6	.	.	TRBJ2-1	TGTGCCAGCAGCGGACGCTTTGGGAGGAATGAGCAGTTCTTC	CASSGRFGRNEQFF
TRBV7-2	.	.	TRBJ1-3	TGTGCCAGCAGCCCGCGGGGCTCTGGAAACACCATATATTTT	CASSPRGSGNTIYF
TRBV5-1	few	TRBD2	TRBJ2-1	TGCGCCAGCAGCCCGGGACTAGCGGGAGGGGATGAGCAGTTCTTC	CASSPGLAGGDEQFF
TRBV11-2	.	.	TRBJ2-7	TGTGCCAGCAGCTGGGGGAGGCTGAACGAGCAGTACTTC	CASSWGRLNEQYF
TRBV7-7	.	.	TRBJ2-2	TGTGCCAGCAGCTTAGGCAGGGGATACACCGGGGAGCTGTTTTTT	CASSLGRGYTGELFF
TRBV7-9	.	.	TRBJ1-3	TGTGCCAGCAGCCCGGTGGGGGGTTACTCTGGAAACACCATATATTTT	CASSPVGGYSGNTIYF
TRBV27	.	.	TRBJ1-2	TGTGCCAGCAGTTTAATTCCGGGCTATGGCTACACCTTC	CASSLIPGYGYTF
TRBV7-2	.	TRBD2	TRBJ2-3	TGTGCCAGCAGCTGGAGCGGGGGGGTAAGCACAGATACGCAGTATTTT	CASSWSGGVSTDTQYF
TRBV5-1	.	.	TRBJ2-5	TGCGCCAGCAGCTGGGAAGGACAGCAAGAGACCCAGTACTTC	CASSWEGQQETQYF
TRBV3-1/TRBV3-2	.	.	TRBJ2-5	TGTGCCAGCAGCCAAGAAACAGGCCAAGAGACCCAGTACTTC	CASSQETGQETQYF